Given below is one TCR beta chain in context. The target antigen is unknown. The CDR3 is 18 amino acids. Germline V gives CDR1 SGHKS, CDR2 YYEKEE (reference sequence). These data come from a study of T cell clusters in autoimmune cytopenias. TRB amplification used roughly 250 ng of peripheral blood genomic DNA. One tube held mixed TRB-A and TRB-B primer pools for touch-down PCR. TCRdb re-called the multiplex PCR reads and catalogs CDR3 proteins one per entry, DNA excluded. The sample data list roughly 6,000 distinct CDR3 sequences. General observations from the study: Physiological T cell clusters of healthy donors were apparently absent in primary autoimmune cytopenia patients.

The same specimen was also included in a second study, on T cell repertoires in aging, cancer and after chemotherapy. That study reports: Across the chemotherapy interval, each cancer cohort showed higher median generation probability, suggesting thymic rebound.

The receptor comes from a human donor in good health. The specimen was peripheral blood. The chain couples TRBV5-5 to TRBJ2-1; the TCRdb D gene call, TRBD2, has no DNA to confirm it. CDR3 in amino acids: CASSLDPSGGPFYNEQFF.